This T cell receptor beta chain was sequenced during a study of T cells after yellow fever vaccination (dated by TCRdb to the late 2010s). Turning to the overall study: Libraries from fractions with low cell numbers were prepared with the SMART-Seq v4 Ultra Low Input RNA kit. Bulk PBMC replicates and cell subsets were isolated from blood drawn at multiple timepoints before and after both primary and secondary immunization. Two healthy male donors made up the cohort, one aged 18 to 30 years and the other aged 30 to 40 years. To track T-cell clones before and after primary and booster YFV17D yellow fever vaccination, bulk TCR alpha and beta repertoires were sequenced longitudinally. Paper-wide results and their limitations: Because only a couple of donors were included in the study, the extent to which the findings can be generalized is limited. A small share of clonotypes occurred in both CD4 and CD8 compartments, likely arising from convergent recombination. The secondary T-cell response was weaker than the primary response but faster, peaking on day 5 instead of day 15. Most clones expanded after primary vaccination (roughly 96% of CD4 and 88% of CD8) were re-detected after the booster, suggesting that broad memory maintenance occurred. Computational filtering was needed because FACS-sorted repertoires could contain abundant contaminating clonotypes from the bulk population.

Data came from an Illumina NovaSeq 6000. TCR cDNA was synthesized by 5'RACE template switching, through which a universal primer site and unique molecular identifiers were introduced. cDNA synthesis was primed from both the TCR alpha and TCR beta constant segments. Library amplification involved two PCR steps, and the second step added sample barcodes and sequencing adapters. Sequencing of libraries was performed on Illumina HiSeq 2500 (2x100 bp) or NovaSeq (2x150 bp). On the authors' methods: Reads were demultiplexed and collapsed into UMI consensus sequences with MIGEC, and V(D)J alignment was performed with MiXCR. Vaccine-responding clonotypes were defined with edgeR using replicate PBMC samples, requiring FDR below 0.01 and a log2 fold change above 5 up to day 15. Each bulk clonotype received a CD4 or CD8 identity based on whether the sequenced CD4 or CD8 repertoire contained that clonotype at higher abundance. TCRdb ran its own pipeline on the public reads, namely fastp trimming at Q25 and MiXCR clone calling, and kept in-frame beta chains. Identical CDR3 protein sequences are pooled into one entry, listed with their most common genes and DNA. These V and J calls are TCRdb output, not the study's own analysis. The sample profile shows 340,000 or so distinct CDR3 sequences; around 12% of them were found once. The top ten clones comprise about 3% of the sample.

The CDR3 numbers 14 residues from cysteine through phenylalanine. Only the CDR3 portion is preserved as DNA: 42 bases, with reading frame beginning at the first base. From a lookup of the germline V gene, CDR1 and CDR2 are MNHEY and SVGEGT. V is reduced by 0 bases and J by 9 bases, leaving a spacing of 12 bases between them. What the treatment or condition label conveys for this sample: live attenuated yellow fever vaccine strain. A standard Ficoll-Paque protocol was used to isolate PBMCs from peripheral blood. Dynabeads CD4 and CD8 positive selection kits were used to isolate CD4 and CD8 T-cell fractions. TriZol was used to extract RNA from bulk PBMCs, from CD4 and CD8 fractions, and from dextramer-positive and dextramer-negative fractions. This clonotype was counted at least ten times. What antigen it recognizes has not been identified. Per-base quality was not reported, and no clone a single base away is much larger than it.

The sample in question was CD4+ T cells sorted from PBMCs, obtained 15 days after the yellow fever booster vaccination. The chain uses TRBV6-2 or TRBV6-3 and TRBJ2-1; a confident D gene designation cannot be given. This TCR came from a man aged 18 to 30 who received the YFV17D yellow fever vaccine. The DNA is TGTGCCAGCAGTTACTCGATAGGTGGCCCTGAGCAGTTCTTC. It specifies CASSYSIGGPEQFF.